Each of the 6 T cell receptor beta chains below was sequenced from the same sample in a study of shared clonotypes between healthy human individuals. The table came from immunoSEQ multiplex PCR; TCRdb's copy has only in-frame clones and leaves some out. The sample carries approximately 640,000 clones, roughly 88% recorded once. Sequenced material: memory CD8+ T cells from PBMCs. This sample's subset: CD45RO+ cells pooled with CCR7-negative TemRA cells. The receptor source for this set is a man between 18 and 29 years old in good health. Some clones in this sample may be carry-over from other donors' samples.

Remarks on this clone: Other DNA sequences in this sample translate to the same CDR3. This chain links TRBV11-2 with TRBJ2-5; D may correspond to TRBD1 or TRBD2 (5 bases each). The germline V gene has CDR1 SGHAT and CDR2 FQNNGV. V lost 0 bases and J 1 base, leaving 9 bases between the germline ends. The CDR3 spans 15 residues. As DNA, the CDR3 is TGTGCCAGCAGCTTAGATAGAGGGGTCCAAGAGACCCAGTACTTC. Encoded protein: CASSLDRGVQETQYF.

The genes are TRBV29-1 and TRBJ2-5; 7 bases are a match to TRBD1. The DNA end lines up better with TRBJ2-7; the J call may be wrong. The CDR3 is 14 residues long. Germline lookup yields CDR1 SQVTM and CDR2 ANQGSEA. The CDR3 loop reads CSVELGGPPYEQYF. CDR3 DNA: TGCAGCGTTGAGTTAGGGGGCCCCCCCTACGAGCAGTACTTC.

The rearrangement joins TRBV9 to TRBJ2-3, with TRBD1 matching over 9 bases. The germline CDR1 and CDR2 sequences are SGDLS and YYNGEE. This CDR3 comprises 16 residues. J was trimmed by 2 bases and V by 3 bases; bases with no gene match: 7. CDR3 region: CASSARTGVFTDTQYF. CDR3 in DNA: TGTGCCAGCAGCGCCCGGACAGGGGTTTTCACAGATACGCAGTATTTT.

This clone has just one count. The CDR3 DNA is TGTGCCAGCAGCCCTTCAGCTATTAGCAATCAGCCCCAGCATTTT. This encodes CASSPSAISNQPQHF. This sequence joins TRBV16 and TRBJ1-5; D is uncertain. This CDR3 is 15 amino acids long. Trimming stripped 4 bases from V and 0 bases from J, with 10 bases between. Germline CDR1 reads KGHSY; CDR2 reads FQNENV.

The chain links TRBV27 to TRBJ1-1; D gene unclear. Trimming stripped 3 bases from V and 7 bases from J, with 12 bases between. CDR3 size: 13 residues. Germline V gene data show CDR1 as MNHEY and CDR2 as SMNVEV (reference sequence). Here the CDR3 DNA reads TGTGCCAGCAGTTTCTCTGGCCCTCTTGAAGCTTTCTTT. Translation gives CASSFSGPLEAFF.

The chain combines TRBV10-1 with TRBJ2-1; 7 nucleotides agree with TRBD1. V trimming: 6 bases; J trimming: 4 bases; junction bases outside the gene matches: 6. The CDR3 length is 14 residues. CDR1 and CDR2 from the germline V gene are WNHNN and SYGVQD (reference sequence). CDR3 protein: CASSDRDSYNEQFF. CDR3 DNA: TGCGCCAGCAGCGACCGGGACAGTTACAATGAGCAGTTCTTC.